A selection of T cell receptor beta chains follows, all from one sample in a study of T cells in Graves' hyperthyroidism and ophthalmopathy. MiXCR was run by TCRdb on the multiplex PCR reads, yielding one entry per CDR3 protein. The data contain about 270,000 distinct CDR3 sequences, around 15% of them singletons. Specimen: blood. The receptors derive from a woman in her forties or fifties with Graves' hyperthyroidism that later progressed to Graves' ophthalmopathy. The CDR3 runs from the conserved cysteine through the conserved F or W. Fields, in order: J gene, clone size, D gene, V gene, CDR3 length, CDR3 DNA, CDR3 protein. The D gene is left open where the match is weak. For some rows the clone size is stated as once, few or many, or as a class when expanded; others skip it.

>TRBJ1-1|few|.|TRBV5-1|14
TGCGCCAGCAGCTTAGGGACTTTAGGAACTGAAGCTTTCTTT
CASSLGTLGTEAFF
>TRBJ2-7|many|.|TRBV27|13
TGTGCCAGCAGTTTCCGGTTCTCCTACGAGCAGTACTTC
CASSFRFSYEQYF
>TRBJ2-3|many|TRBD1|TRBV29-1|15
TGCAGCGTTGAGGGACAGGGTGGGGGCACAGATACGCAGTATTTT
CSVEGQGGGTDTQYF
>TRBJ2-3|many|.|TRBV3-1|14
TGTGCCAGCAGCGGAACGGACAGCACAGATACGCAGTATTTT
CASSGTDSTDTQYF
>TRBJ2-2|few|TRBD2|TRBV7-6|15
TGTGCCAGCAGCACGCTAGCGGCGGGGACCGGGGAGCTGTTTTTT
CASSTLAAGTGELFF
>TRBJ2-1|few|.|TRBV20-1|17
TGCAGTGCTCCCCAATCCTTACATATCCTCTCCTACAATGAGCAGTTCTTC
CSAPQSLHILSYNEQFF
>TRBJ1-5|.|.|TRBV10-2|12
TGCGCCAGCAGTGAATCGGGTCAGCCCCAGCATTTT
CASSESGQPQHF
>TRBJ2-5|many|.|TRBV29-1|15
TGCAGCGTTGAAGTGCCCGGGAGACGACGGGAGACCCAGTACTTC
CSVEVPGRRRETQYF
>TRBJ2-7|many|TRBD1|TRBV7-9|14
TGTGCCAGCAGCGGCGACAGGGGAACCTACGAGCAGTACTTC
CASSGDRGTYEQYF
>TRBJ2-4|many|.|TRBV20-1|17
TGCAGTGCTTCTCAATCGACCAGGCCTTTAATTCAGGACATTCAGTACTTC
CSASQSTRPLIQDIQYF
>TRBJ2-3|many|.|TRBV5-1|15
TGCGCCAGCAGCAAGCAGGGACTCCCGGGGGATACGCAGTATTTT
CASSKQGLPGDTQYF
>TRBJ1-5|many|TRBD1|TRBV7-9|15
TGCGCCAGCAGCTTGGGACAGGGTAGCAATCAGCCCCAGCATTTT
CASSLGQGSNQPQHF
>TRBJ1-1|many|TRBD1|TRBV7-3|14
TGTGCCAGCAGCTTTGACAGGGAAGGGACTGAAGCTTTCTTT
CASSFDREGTEAFF
>TRBJ1-2|many|.|TRBV18|16
TGTGCCAGCTCACCGAATAGACCTGGACCCGCGGGAGGCTACACCTTC
CASSPNRPGPAGGYTF
>TRBJ2-3|many|TRBD2|TRBV5-1|19
TGCGCCAGCAGCCCGTCGACTAGCGGGAGGGCCTTTAGCACAGATACGCAGTATTTT
CASSPSTSGRAFSTDTQYF